The next 11 T cell receptor beta chains were all read from a single sample in a study of T cell changes during pregnancy in multiple sclerosis. The assay was immunoSEQ multiplex PCR, and TCRdb's table has in-frame clones only and misses some. The sample lists about 52,000 clones, 85% to 95% occurring once. The material sequenced was CD4+ T cells from peripheral blood mononuclear cells, taken in the third trimester of pregnancy. These receptors originate from a female donor with multiple sclerosis, enrolled in a pregnancy study.

The chain uses TRBV4-3 and TRBJ1-2; 9 bases fit TRBD1. Germline V lookup: CDR1 LGHNA, CDR2 YSLEER. This CDR3 is 13 amino acids long. Trimming at V came to 4 bases and at J to 8 bases, leaving 5 bases not matched to a gene. CDR3 protein: CASSPGQGKGYTF. CDR3 coding DNA: TGCGCCAGCAGCCCGGGACAGGGTAAAGGCTACACCTTC.

The chain couples TRBV5-4 to TRBJ2-1; 7 nucleotides agree with TRBD1. This CDR3 spans 14 amino acids. J was trimmed by 7 bases and V by 4 bases; bases with no gene match: 8. Germline V gene lookup returns CDR1 SGHNT and CDR2 YYREEE (reference sequence). CDR3 amino acids: CASSLKTGQNEQFF. The CDR3 DNA sequence: TGTGCCAGCAGCCTGAAGACAGGGCAAAATGAGCAGTTCTTC. Combining the CDR3 with reference TRBV5-4 and TRBJ2-1 gives the whole variable domain ETGVTQSPTHLIKTRGQQVTLRCSSQSGHNTVSWYQQALGQGPQFIFQYYREEENGRGNFPPRFSGLQFPNYSSELNVNALELDDSALYLCASSLKTGQNEQFFGPGTRLTVL.

This chain connects TRBV6-5 to TRBJ1-1; D is perhaps TRBD1 (6 bases). In germline, CDR1 is MNHEY, CDR2 SVGAGI. The CDR3 covers 13 residues. Trimming took 6 bases from V and 7 from J, leaving 15 bases between them. The CDR3 loop is CASSIRTDREAFF. CDR3 in DNA: TGTGCCAGCAGCATTAGGACAGACCGTGAAGCTTTCTTT.

The chain couples TRBV7-3 to TRBJ1-6; 9 positions match TRBD1. The trim removed 5 bases at V and 7 bases at J, leaving 3 bases unmatched. Germline V gene lookup returns CDR1 SGHTA and CDR2 FQGTGA. This CDR3 has 14 residues. CDR3 nucleotide sequence: TGTGCCAGCAGCACCGGGACAGGGAATTCACCCCTCCACTTT. Its protein is CASSTGTGNSPLHF.

V usage is TRBV25-1 and J usage is TRBJ2-5; TRBD1 is a possible D gene (6 bases). V was cut by 5 bases and J by 2 bases, with 15 bases left in between. Germline V lookup: CDR1 MGHDK, CDR2 SYGVNS. The CDR3 loop spans 15 amino acids. CDR3 DNA sequence: TGTGCCAGCAGTCATTCAACCAGGGGTCAAGAGACCCAGTACTTC. This encodes CASSHSTRGQETQYF. Together with reference TRBV25-1 and TRBJ2-5, the CDR3 gives the full variable domain: EADIYQTPRYLVIGTGKKITLECSQTMGHDKMYWYQQDPGMELHLIHYSYGVNSTEKGDLSSESTVSRIRTEHFPLTLESARPSHTSQYLCASSHSTRGQETQYFGPGTRLLVL.

The chain joins TRBV10-3 to TRBJ1-5; the D is unclear. CDR1 is ENHRY and CDR2 is SYGVKD in the germline V gene. This CDR3 has 15 amino acids. Deletions cut 0 bases from V and 1 base from J, with 7 bases between. In DNA form, the CDR3 reads TGTGCCATCAGTGAGTCACGGGAGAGCAATCAGCCCCAGCATTTT. It codes for CAISESRESNQPQHF.

The chain has TRBV5-6 and TRBJ2-7, with D possibly matching TRBD1 (5 bases). The CDR3 spans 13 residues. Trimming shortened V by 4 bases and J by 1 base, and 9 bases separated the two germline ends. The germline V gene encodes CDR1 SGHDT and CDR2 YYEEEE. The DNA for the CDR3 is TGTGCCAGCAGCGGCAGGGTATCCTACGAGCAGTACTTC. Protein: CASSGRVSYEQYF.

This clone has only one observation. The chain is built from TRBV29-1 and TRBJ2-7; the match to TRBD2 covers 7 bases. CDR1 SQVTM and CDR2 ANQGSEA come from the germline V gene. V was clipped by 3 bases and J by 5 bases; unmatched bases: 1. CDR3 length: 11 amino acids. CDR3 region: CSVEGGDEQYF. The CDR3 DNA is TGCAGCGTTGAGGGAGGGGACGAGCAGTACTTC.

This clone has a single count. The V and J genes are TRBV29-1 and TRBJ1-1; maybe TRBD1 (5 bases). Trimming took 4 bases from V and 1 from J, leaving 10 bases between them. From germline, CDR1 is SQVTM and CDR2 ANQGSEA. The CDR3 length is 13 residues. CDR3 region: CSVVAGSNTEAFF. In DNA, the CDR3 is TGCAGCGTTGTAGCAGGGTCGAACACTGAAGCTTTCTTT. Variable domain in full (rest from reference TRBV29-1 and TRBJ1-1): SAVISQKPSRDICQRGTSLTIQCQVDSQVTMMFWYRQQPGQSLTLIATANQGSEATYESGFVIDKFPISRPNLTFSTLTVSNMSPEDSSIYLCSVVAGSNTEAFFGQGTRLTVV.

V gene TRBV11-3 combines with J gene TRBJ2-1; tentative D call: TRBD2 (7 bases). CDR3 length: 15 amino acids. Trimming shortened V by 5 bases and J by 0 bases, and 11 bases separated the two germline ends. Germline loops: CDR1 SGHNT, CDR2 YENEEA. The CDR3 DNA reads TGTGCCAGCAGCCCGGGGGGCTACTCCTACAATGAGCAGTTCTTC. Translating gives CASSPGGYSYNEQFF.

This sequence joins TRBV5-6 and TRBJ1-1; the match to TRBD1 covers 9 bases. Germline lookup yields CDR1 SGHDT and CDR2 YYEEEE. With V trimmed by 1 base and J by 5 bases, 12 bases remained unmatched. The CDR3 is made up of 17 amino acids. As DNA, the CDR3 is TGTGCCAGCAGCTTGTCGTTGTACAGGGGGCGAGGAACTGAAGCTTTCTTT. Translated, it gives CASSLSLYRGRGTEAFF.